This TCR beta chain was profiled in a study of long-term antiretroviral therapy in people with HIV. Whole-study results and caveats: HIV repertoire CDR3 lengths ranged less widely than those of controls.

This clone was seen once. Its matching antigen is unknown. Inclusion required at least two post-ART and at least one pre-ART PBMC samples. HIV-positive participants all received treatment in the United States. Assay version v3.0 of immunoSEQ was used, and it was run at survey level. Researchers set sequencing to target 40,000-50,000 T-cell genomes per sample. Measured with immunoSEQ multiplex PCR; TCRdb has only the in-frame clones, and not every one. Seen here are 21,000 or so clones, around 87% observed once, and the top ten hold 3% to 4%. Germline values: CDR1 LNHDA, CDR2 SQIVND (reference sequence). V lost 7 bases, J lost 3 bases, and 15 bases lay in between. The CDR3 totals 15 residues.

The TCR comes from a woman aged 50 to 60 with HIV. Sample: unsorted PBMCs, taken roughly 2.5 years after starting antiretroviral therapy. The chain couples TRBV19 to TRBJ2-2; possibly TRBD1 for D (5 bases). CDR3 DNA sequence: TGTGCCAGTAAAAAGGGGCTAGTCTACACCGGGGAGCTGTTTTTT. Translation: CASKKGLVYTGELFF.